A selection of T cell receptor beta chains follows, all from one sample in a study of cytomegalovirus exposure and HLA in healthy donors. Repertoires were generated with immunoSEQ multiplex PCR, while TCRdb's copy carries only in-frame clones and drops some. This sample has more than 200,000 clones; more than 60% occur once, and the top ten carry 15%. The sequenced sample consisted of PBMCs. These receptors were taken from a man aged 35 to 55 in good health and CMV-seronegative. Both conserved end residues are part of each CDR3. A D gene is named only where the DNA matches it firmly. Clone size is given for some rows only: seen once, a few or many times, or a class if the clone is expanded.

V gene	J gene	clone size	D gene	CDR3 DNA	CDR3 protein
TRBV5-1	TRBJ1-2	-	TRBD1	TGCGCCAGCAGCCTAGTGACAGGGCGTAATGGCTACACCTTC	CASSLVTGRNGYTF
TRBV4-1	TRBJ2-2	-	-	TGCGCCAGCAGCCAAGGCCAGGCTAACACCGGGGAGCTGTTTTTT	CASSQGQANTGELFF
TRBV7-2	TRBJ2-7	-	TRBD2	TGTGCCAGCAGCTCACCGCCCGGGACTAGCGGGAAAAGCGACGAGCAGTACTTC	CASSSPPGTSGKSDEQYF
TRBV5-4	TRBJ2-1	-	-	TGTGCCAGCAGCCCGGCCCCCGGGACATCTTCCCGCTCCTACAATGAGCAGTTCTTC	CASSPAPGTSSRSYNEQFF
TRBV27	TRBJ2-3	-	TRBD1	TGTGCCAGCAGTAATTTTGGGACAGGGGATATTTGGGGCACAGATACGCAGTATTTT	CASSNFGTGDIWGTDTQYF
TRBV4-1	TRBJ1-5	-	-	TGCGCCAGCAGCCAAGATGGAGGGATCTGGCAGCCCCAGCATTTT	CASSQDGGIWQPQHF
TRBV21-1	TRBJ2-1	-	-	TGTGCCAGCAGCCCCTCTGGGCAGGGAACCGATGAGCAGTTCTTC	CASSPSGQGTDEQFF
TRBV4-2	TRBJ1-2	-	-	TGTGCCAGCAGCCAAGCAAGCGGGGGCGCGGGCTACACCTTC	CASSQASGGAGYTF
TRBV7-8	TRBJ2-1	-	TRBD2	TGTGCCAGCAGCCCCGGGACTAGGTCAAATGAGCAGTTCTTC	CASSPGTRSNEQFF
TRBV15	TRBJ1-2	-	TRBD1	TGTGCCACCTGGAGAGTAGGGGGCATTGATGGCTACACCTTC	CATWRVGGIDGYTF
TRBV28	TRBJ2-7	-	-	TGTGCCAGCACTCTCGAGGGGGACCAGTACTTC	CASTLEGDQYF
TRBV7-3	TRBJ2-3	-	-	TGTGCCAGCAGCTCCGGGAGACCTAGCACAGATACGCAGTATTTT	CASSSGRPSTDTQYF
TRBV7-8	TRBJ2-5	-	TRBD2	TGTGCCAGCAGCCCTCTCGGGGGGGCCTCCGTGCAGACCCAGTACTTC	CASSPLGGASVQTQYF
TRBV2	TRBJ1-2	-	-	TGTGCCAGCAGTCCACGTCCCGGGACTTACTATGGCTACACCTTC	CASSPRPGTYYGYTF
TRBV19	TRBJ1-5	-	TRBD1	TGTGCCACCTTGGACAGGTTGGATCAGCCCCAGCATTTT	CATLDRLDQPQHF
TRBV4-1	TRBJ2-1	-	-	TGCGCCAGCAGCCAAGATGAGGGAGGTAATGAGCAGTTCTTC	CASSQDEGGNEQFF
TRBV9	TRBJ2-7	-	TRBD1	TGTGCCAGCAGCTTGGGACAGGCCTCCTACGAGCAGTACTTC	CASSLGQASYEQYF
TRBV30	TRBJ1-5	-	TRBD1	TGTGCCTGGGGGACAGGGGGGCTTAGGAGCAATCAGCCCCAGCATTTT	CAWGTGGLRSNQPQHF
TRBV10-3	TRBJ2-2	-	-	TGTGCCATCAAGGGGGATCTCACCGGGGAGCTGTTTTTT	CAIKGDLTGELFF
TRBV6-6	TRBJ1-1	-	-	TGTGCCAGCAGTTCCTCATCTCCTTCGGGGATTGAAGCTTTCTTT	CASSSSSPSGIEAFF
TRBV6-6	TRBJ2-7	-	-	TGTGCCAGCAGACCACAGGTCCACTCCTACGAGCAGTACTTC	CASRPQVHSYEQYF
TRBV5-1	TRBJ1-6	-	TRBD1	TGCGCCAGCAGCTTGGCCGAGGGACAGCTAGGAAATTCACCCCTCCACTTT	CASSLAEGQLGNSPLHF
TRBV10-3	TRBJ2-7	few	TRBD1	TGTGCCATCAGTGATGGACAGGGGATCGACGAGCAGTACTTC	CAISDGQGIDEQYF
TRBV4-2	TRBJ2-7	-	-	TGTGCCAGCAGCCAAGTAGTACAGGGCTCCTACGAGCAGTACTTC	CASSQVVQGSYEQYF
TRBV4-1	TRBJ2-1	-	TRBD2	TGCGCCAGCAGCCAAGGTCTCGGGGGGGGCTCTTGGAATGAGCAGTTCTTC	CASSQGLGGGSWNEQFF